The sequence of this TCR beta chain was determined in a study of cytomegalovirus exposure and HLA in healthy donors. Study overall: Clustering assigned approximately 78% of the roughly 420 genotyped donors to the Caucasian-associated ancestry cluster.

Findings of the study overall: Under in vitro conditions, a few CMV-associated chains were confirmed as specific for CMV antigens. Apparent HLA restriction characterized most CMV-associated TCR beta chains in a later analysis.

Unmatched junction bases numbered 4, after V lost 4 bases and J lost 6 bases. The CDR3 consists of 14 residues. In germline, CDR1 is ENHRY, CDR2 SYGVKD. PCR was performed using 60 Vbeta and 13 Jbeta primers. Libraries were prepared by immunoSEQ multiplex PCR; TCRdb keeps only in-frame clonotypes and omits some of them. The sample has about 110,000 clones, about 70% seen once. In the case of this clone: Its target is unknown.

This TCR was sampled from a man aged 50 to 59 in good health and CMV-seropositive. The chain is built from TRBV10-3 and TRBJ2-2; 8 bases fit TRBD1. The sequencing input was PBMCs. CDR3 sequence (DNA): TGTGCCATCAGTGGCAGGGGGCGGGCCGGGGAGCTGTTTTTT. It is translated as CAISGRGRAGELFF.